This is a list of T cell receptor beta chains from one sample in a study of glioma-infiltrating T cells. TCRdb called the multiplex PCR reads again in MiXCR, with one record for every CDR3 protein. The sample yields 95,000 to 150,000 distinct CDR3 sequences, roughly 24% seen once. Sequenced sample: glioma tissue, nonneoplastic brain tissue, or PBMCs (not recorded which). These receptors came from a human donor with low-grade glioma or glioblastoma, undergoing nonglioma brain surgery, or in good health (not recorded which). Each CDR3 is given with its conserved first and last residue. A D gene is named only where the DNA matches it firmly. Expanded clones are given a class, and other clones once, few, many or no size at all.

CDR3nt	CDR3aa	abundance	d_gene	j_gene	v_gene	len
TGCAGCGCCGTCACCGGTGGCAATCAGCCCCAGCATTTT	CSAVTGGNQPQHF	many	-	TRBJ1-5	TRBV29-1	13
TGCAGTGCTACGACTCCGCCCATTCAGTACTTC	CSATTPPIQYF	many	-	TRBJ2-4	TRBV20-1	11
TGTGCCAGCAGCCTGGGGACTAGCGGGAACTACGAGCAGTACTTC	CASSLGTSGNYEQYF	many	TRBD2	TRBJ2-7	TRBV7-6	15
TGCAGCGTTGGGGAAGGGAGGACCCAGTACTTC	CSVGEGRTQYF	-	-	TRBJ2-5	TRBV29-1	11
TGCGCCAGCAGCCAAGCAGGGGGCTGGAACACTGAAGCTTTCTTT	CASSQAGGWNTEAFF	many	TRBD1	TRBJ1-1	TRBV4-1	15
TGCAGTTGCGTTTCGTACCAAGAGACCCAGTACTTC	CSCVSYQETQYF	many	-	TRBJ2-5	TRBV20-1	12
TGTGCCAGCAGTTTTCTCAGTTTCACCGGGGAGCTGTTTTTT	CASSFLSFTGELFF	many	-	TRBJ2-2	TRBV27	14
TGTGCCAGCGTGGGGGGGGCCTTCTACAATGAGCAGTTCTTC	CASVGGAFYNEQFF	many	-	TRBJ2-1	TRBV6-1	14
TGTGCCAGCAGCGTAGCTCTTCAGGGACAGGGTTTCAATGAGCAGTTCTTC	CASSVALQGQGFNEQFF	few	TRBD1	TRBJ2-1	TRBV9	17
TGTGCCAGTATCCGGACTAGCGGGTTCCCCGAGCAGTTCTTC	CASIRTSGFPEQFF	many	TRBD2	TRBJ2-1	TRBV19	14
TGTGCCAGCACCTCCGCGGGGCCCGTCGGGCAGTATTTT	CASTSAGPVGQYF	-	-	TRBJ2-3	TRBV11-2	13
TGTGCCAGCAGCCCCAACGGACCCAACACCGGGGAGCTGTTTTTT	CASSPNGPNTGELFF	many	-	TRBJ2-2	TRBV7-2	15
TGTGCCAGCAGTTTTCCGGGACAGGGGATAAATGAGCAGTTCTTC	CASSFPGQGINEQFF	many	TRBD1	TRBJ2-1	TRBV28	15
TGCGCCAGCAGTAAACTGGGGGACTTTATCTACGAGCAGTACTTC	CASSKLGDFIYEQYF	many	-	TRBJ2-7	TRBV4-1	15
TGCGCCAGCAGCCCCGGGCTACGAGGCGACACTGAAGCTTTCTTT	CASSPGLRGDTEAFF	many	-	TRBJ1-1	TRBV5-1	15
TGTGCCAGCAGCTTGTGGGGGAGAAGGGAAAATGAGCAGTTCTTC	CASSLWGRRENEQFF	-	-	TRBJ2-1	TRBV5-4	15
TGTGCCATCAGTGACGAAGACAGGGGGCTCGAGCAGTACTTC	CAISDEDRGLEQYF	-	TRBD1	TRBJ2-7	TRBV10-3	14
TGTGCCAGCAGTCCTTCGGGACTAGCGGGAGAAGAGACTGAGTACTTC	CASSPSGLAGEETEYF	once	TRBD2	TRBJ2-5	TRBV25-1	16
TGTGCCAGCAACCTACAGGGGAGCTATGGCTACACCTTC	CASNLQGSYGYTF	many	TRBD1	TRBJ1-2	TRBV7-2	13
TGTGCCAGCAGTTCGTCACCAACAGGGGGCCAAGAGACCCAGTACTTC	CASSSSPTGGQETQYF	many	TRBD1	TRBJ2-5	TRBV6-1	16
TGTGCCAGCAGTGAAAGACAAGGACAAGAGACCCAGTACTTC	CASSERQGQETQYF	-	-	TRBJ2-5	TRBV12-3/TRBV12-4	14
TGTGCCAGTAGTACTCCAGGCCTGAACACTGAAGCTTTCTTT	CASSTPGLNTEAFF	many	-	TRBJ1-1	TRBV19	14
TGCAGTGCTAGCGACAGAAACTACGAGCAGTACTTC	CSASDRNYEQYF	many	-	TRBJ2-7	TRBV20-1	12
TGCAGTGCTAGGGAGGACAGCCCGGGGCCCTACGAGCAGTACTTC	CSAREDSPGPYEQYF	many	-	TRBJ2-7	TRBV20-1	15
TGTGCCAGCAGCCTGCGACTAGCGGAAGCCGATACGCAGTATTTT	CASSLRLAEADTQYF	-	TRBD2	TRBJ2-3	TRBV7-2	15
TGTGCCAGCTCACCCATGGGCAAAAACATTCAGTACTTC	CASSPMGKNIQYF	-	-	TRBJ2-4	TRBV18	13
TGTGCCAGCAGTGAGTCTGCGGGGCACGCCTACAATGAGCAGTTCTTC	CASSESAGHAYNEQFF	once	-	TRBJ2-1	TRBV2	16
TGCAGCGTTGAAGACCGGCAAGAGACCCAGTACTTC	CSVEDRQETQYF	many	-	TRBJ2-5	TRBV29-1	12
TGCGCCAGCAGCCAAGGTAGAGCGGGCCGGGCCAGGAGAGATACGCAGTATTTT	CASSQGRAGRARRDTQYF	many	-	TRBJ2-3	TRBV4-1	18
TGTGCCAGCAGCGTCGGGCAGTTTGATGAAAAACTGTTTTTT	CASSVGQFDEKLFF	many	-	TRBJ1-4	TRBV7-2	14
TGTGCCAGCAGTGAAGTAAGCAGCTACGAGCAGTACTTC	CASSEVSSYEQYF	many	-	TRBJ2-7	TRBV6-1	13
TGTGCCTGGAGCCGGCCGGGACCTAGGAGCACTGAGCAGTTCTTC	CAWSRPGPRSTEQFF	-	-	TRBJ2-1	TRBV30	15
TGTGCCAGCAGCCTCCGACAGGGAACTAATGAAAAACTGTTTTTT	CASSLRQGTNEKLFF	many	TRBD1	TRBJ1-4	TRBV7-2	15
TGTGCCAGCATCCAAGGGGGAGACTACAATGAGCAGTTCTTC	CASIQGGDYNEQFF	-	-	TRBJ2-1	TRBV28	14
TGTGCCAGCAGCTTAGATTTGAGGGAGTTTGAGACCCAGTACTTC	CASSLDLREFETQYF	few	-	TRBJ2-5	TRBV11-2	15
TGCAGTGCTAGTAAACAGGGGTTCTACGAGCAGTACTTC	CSASKQGFYEQYF	many	TRBD1	TRBJ2-7	TRBV20-1	13
TGTGCCACCAGCACAGGGACTAGCGGGACTGAGCAGTTCTTC	CATSTGTSGTEQFF	many	TRBD2	TRBJ2-1	TRBV15	14
TGTGCCAGCAGTTGGCCGGGACAGGGAATTGGCGAGCAGTACTTC	CASSWPGQGIGEQYF	medium-sized	TRBD1	TRBJ2-7	TRBV6-2/TRBV6-3	15
TGTGCCGTCAAGGGCCAGTCCGATGAGCAGTTCTTC	CAVKGQSDEQFF	many	-	TRBJ2-1	TRBV4-2	12
TGCGCCAGCAGCCAAGATTGGGGTGGGGCAGATACGCAGTATTTT	CASSQDWGGADTQYF	few	-	TRBJ2-3	TRBV4-3	15
TGTGCTAGTGGGGGGCAAGCGGGAGCTGTAGATACGCAGTATTTT	CASGGQAGAVDTQYF	-	TRBD2	TRBJ2-3	TRBV12-5	15